The following is a TCR beta chain sequence with its context. Its cognate antigen is unknown. The germline CDR1 and CDR2 sequences are SNHLY and FYNNEI. The V and J ends lost 2 bases and 8 bases respectively, with 18 bases between them. CDR3 length equals 16 residues. This record belongs to a study of T cell responses to AZD1222 COVID-19 vaccine. Study-wide results and caveats: Reportedly, nearly half the spike-specific TCRs target unmutated variant regions. Donors were largely white British and mainly female; clonal diversity was possibly underestimated. Researchers took repertoire samples only after the peak T cell response had come.

This table comes from immunoSEQ multiplex PCR, and its TCRdb copy is limited to in-frame clones, with some not included. The sample has roughly 110,000 clones, about 85% seen once; the top ten hold around 4.7%. The V and J genes are TRBV2 and TRBJ1-4, with D unclear. The material sequenced was peripheral blood, taken 28 days after the second AZD1222 dose. This TCR derives from an adult who received the AZD1222 COVID-19 vaccine. The CDR3 DNA sequence: TGTGCCAGCAGTGAAAGGGTGAGGAGGCACGTCGAAAAACTGTTTTTT. Residues: CASSERVRRHVEKLFF.